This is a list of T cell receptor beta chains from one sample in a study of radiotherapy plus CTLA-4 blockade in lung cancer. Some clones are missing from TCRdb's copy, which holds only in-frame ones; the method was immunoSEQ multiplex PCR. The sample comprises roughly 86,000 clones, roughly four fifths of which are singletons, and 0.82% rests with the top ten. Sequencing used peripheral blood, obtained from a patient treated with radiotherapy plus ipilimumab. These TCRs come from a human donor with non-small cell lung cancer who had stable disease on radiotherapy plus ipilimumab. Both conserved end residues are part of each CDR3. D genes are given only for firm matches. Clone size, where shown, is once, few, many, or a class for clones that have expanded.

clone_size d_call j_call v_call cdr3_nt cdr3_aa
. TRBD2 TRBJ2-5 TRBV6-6 TGTGCCAGCAGTTACGGCGGGAGGAGTCAAGAGACCCAGTACTTC CASSYGGRSQETQYF
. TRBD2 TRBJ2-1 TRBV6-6 TGTGCCAGCAGACGTAGCGGGACCACCTACAATGAGCAGTTCTTC CASRRSGTTYNEQFF
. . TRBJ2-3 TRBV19 TGTGCCAGTAGTGTCAGGTTCACAGATACGCAGTATTTT CASSVRFTDTQYF
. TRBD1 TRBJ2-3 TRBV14 TGTGCCAGCAGCTTCCAAGGGACAGCCAGCACAGATACGCAGTATTTT CASSFQGTASTDTQYF
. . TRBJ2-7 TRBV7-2 TGTGCCAGCAGCCCTACCACCTACGAGCAGTACTTC CASSPTTYEQYF
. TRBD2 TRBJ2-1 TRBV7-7 TGTGCCAGCAGCATAGGGACTAGTCAGTACAATGAGCAGTTCTTC CASSIGTSQYNEQFF
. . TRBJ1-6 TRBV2 TGTGCCAGCAGTGTATTGTCACCCCTCCACTTT CASSVLSPLHF
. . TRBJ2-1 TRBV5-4 TGTGCCAGCAAAACCTGGGGGAGACACAATGAGCAGTTCTTC CASKTWGRHNEQFF
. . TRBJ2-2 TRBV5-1 TGCGCCAGCAGCTTGTATCCTACGGCTTCGGACACCGGGGAGCTGTTTTTT CASSLYPTASDTGELFF
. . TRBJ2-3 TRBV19 TGTGCCAGTAGACGGGACCGCACAGATACGCAGTATTTT CASRRDRTDTQYF
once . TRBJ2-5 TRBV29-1 TGCAGCGTTCCAGAGACCCAGTACTTC CSVPETQYF
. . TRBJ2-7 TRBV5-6 TGTGCCAGCAGCTTGGGGCAATTCCTTGAGCAGTACTTC CASSLGQFLEQYF
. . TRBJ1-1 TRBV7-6 TGTGCCAGCAGCTTAGCGCAAGTGGGTGGGGCAGGCACTGAAGCTTTCTTT CASSLAQVGGAGTEAFF
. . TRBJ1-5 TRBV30 TGTGCCTGGAGCCCCGACTATAGCAATCAGCCCCAGCATTTT CAWSPDYSNQPQHF
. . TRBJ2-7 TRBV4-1 TGCGCCAGCATCCGGGGCTACTCCTACGAGCAGTACTTC CASIRGYSYEQYF
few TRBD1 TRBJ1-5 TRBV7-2 TGTGCCAGCAGCTTAAGGGTGGGACAGGGGGATCAGCCCCAGCATTTT CASSLRVGQGDQPQHF
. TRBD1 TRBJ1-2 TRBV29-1 TGCAGCGTGCGAGGGGGACAGGGGAGCGATGGCTACACCTTC CSVRGGQGSDGYTF
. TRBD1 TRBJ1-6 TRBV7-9 TGTGCCAGCAGCTCCGGGACAGGGTCTAATTCACCCCTCCACTTT CASSSGTGSNSPLHF
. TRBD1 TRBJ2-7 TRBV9 TGTGCCAGCAGCCCATGGGACAGGCCCGACGAGCAGTACTTC CASSPWDRPDEQYF
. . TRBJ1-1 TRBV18 TGTGCCAGCTCACCTAACAGTAACGCCATGAACACTGAAGCTTTCTTT CASSPNSNAMNTEAFF